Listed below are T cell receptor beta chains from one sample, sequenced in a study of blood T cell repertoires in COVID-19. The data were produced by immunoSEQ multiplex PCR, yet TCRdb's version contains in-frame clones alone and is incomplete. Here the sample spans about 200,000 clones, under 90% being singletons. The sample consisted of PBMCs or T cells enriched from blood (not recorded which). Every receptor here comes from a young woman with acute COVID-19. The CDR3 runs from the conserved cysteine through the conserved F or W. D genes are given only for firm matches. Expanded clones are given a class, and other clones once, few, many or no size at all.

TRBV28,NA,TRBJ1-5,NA,CASSLLGQPQHF,TGTGCCAGCAGTTTGCTCGGTCAGCCCCAGCATTTT
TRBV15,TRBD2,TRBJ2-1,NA,CATSRGRASGGAFGWNEQFF,TGTGCCACCAGCAGAGGGCGAGCTAGCGGGGGGGCCTTCGGCTGGAATGAGCAGTTCTTC
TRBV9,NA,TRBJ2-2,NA,CASSGRLVGTGELFF,TGTGCCAGCAGCGGAAGACTAGTAGGTACCGGGGAGCTGTTTTTT
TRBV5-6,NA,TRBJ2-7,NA,CASSIMVGQDYHSSYEQYF,TGTGCCAGCAGCATCATGGTGGGACAAGATTACCACAGCTCCTACGAGCAGTACTTC
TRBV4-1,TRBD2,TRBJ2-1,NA,CASSQDRAGGSYNEQFF,TGCGCCAGCAGCCAAGATAGAGCGGGGGGTTCCTACAATGAGCAGTTCTTC
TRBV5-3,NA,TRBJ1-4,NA,CARSLGQNEKLFF,TGTGCCAGAAGCTTGGGACAGAATGAAAAACTGTTTTTT
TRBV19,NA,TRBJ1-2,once,CASKNRQDYGYTF,TGTGCCAGTAAGAACAGGCAGGACTATGGCTACACCTTC
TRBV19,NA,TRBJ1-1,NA,CASSGIWTAQNTEAFF,TGTGCCAGTAGTGGCATTTGGACAGCCCAGAACACTGAAGCTTTCTTT
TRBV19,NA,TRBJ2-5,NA,CASSTTTVYQETQYF,TGTGCCAGTAGTACGACGACAGTGTACCAAGAGACCCAGTACTTC
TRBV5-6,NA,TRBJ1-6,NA,CASSLPSSPLHF,TGTGCCAGCAGCTTGCCCTCCTCACCCCTCCACTTT
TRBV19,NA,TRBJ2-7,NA,CASSGIGSYEQYF,TGTGCCAGTAGCGGGATCGGCTCCTACGAGCAGTACTTC
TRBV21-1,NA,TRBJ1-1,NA,CASSKCEKGDTEAFF,TGTGCCAGCAGCAAATGTGAAAAAGGGGACACTGAAGCTTTCTTT
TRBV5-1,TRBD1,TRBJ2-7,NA,CASSLGGPGQGYEQYF,TGCGCCAGCAGCTTGGGCGGACCGGGACAGGGGTACGAGCAGTACTTC
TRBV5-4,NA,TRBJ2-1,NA,CASSRQGFYNEQFF,TGTGCCAGCAGCCGCCAGGGATTCTACAATGAGCAGTTCTTC
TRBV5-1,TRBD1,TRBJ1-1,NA,CASSPTGGAYTEAFF,TGCGCCAGCAGCCCGACAGGGGGCGCGTACACTGAAGCTTTCTTT
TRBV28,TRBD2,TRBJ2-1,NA,CASSRLAGGSNEQFF,TGTGCCAGCAGTCGTCTAGCGGGGGGATCCAATGAGCAGTTCTTC
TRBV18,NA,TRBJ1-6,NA,CASSPIELSPSGSPLHF,TGTGCCAGCTCACCAATAGAGTTATCACCGTCAGGATCACCCCTCCACTTT
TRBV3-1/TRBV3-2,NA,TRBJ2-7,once,CASSQDIGREQYF,TGTGCCAGCAGCCAAGATATCGGTCGCGAGCAGTACTTC
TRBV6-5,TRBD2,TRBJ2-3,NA,CASRGLAVGDTQYF,TGTGCCAGCAGGGGACTAGCGGTCGGAGATACGCAGTATTTT
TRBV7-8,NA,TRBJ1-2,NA,CASSPPDGYTF,TGTGCCAGCAGCCCGCCGGATGGCTACACCTTC
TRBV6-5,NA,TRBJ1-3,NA,CASSYSQGIGGNTIYF,TGTGCCAGCAGTTACTCTCAGGGTATAGGTGGAAACACCATATATTTT
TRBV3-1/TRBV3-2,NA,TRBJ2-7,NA,CASSQRSSYEQYF,TGTGCCAGCAGCCAACGGTCGTCCTACGAGCAGTACTTC
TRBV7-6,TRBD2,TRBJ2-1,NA,CASSFQAGGANSYNEQFF,TGTGCCAGCAGCTTTCAAGCGGGGGGGGCAAACTCCTACAATGAGCAGTTCTTC
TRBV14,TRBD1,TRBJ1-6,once,CASSPRDRDNSPLHF,TGTGCCAGCAGCCCCCGGGACAGGGATAATTCACCCCTCCACTTT
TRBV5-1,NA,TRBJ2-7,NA,CASGWTETTYEQYF,TGCGCCAGCGGGTGGACAGAGACTACCTACGAGCAGTACTTC
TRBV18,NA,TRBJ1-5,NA,CASSPQGKVNQPQHF,TGTGCCAGCTCACCTCAGGGGAAGGTTAATCAGCCCCAGCATTTT
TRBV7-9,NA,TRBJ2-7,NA,CASSPATGGRPYEQYF,TGTGCCAGCAGCCCTGCCACCGGGGGACGGCCCTACGAGCAGTACTTC
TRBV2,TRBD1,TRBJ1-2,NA,CASSVPRGDYGYTF,TGTGCCAGCAGCGTACCCAGGGGGGACTATGGCTACACCTTC
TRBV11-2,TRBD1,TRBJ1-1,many,CASSLGTGAEAFF,TGTGCCAGCAGCCTAGGGACAGGGGCTGAAGCTTTCTTT
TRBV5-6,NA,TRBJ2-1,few,CASSSSGQFQYLFF,TGTGCCAGCAGCTCCTCCGGACAATTTCAGTATCTGTTCTTC
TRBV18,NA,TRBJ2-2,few,CASSPPGFYTGELFF,TGTGCCAGCTCACCACCGGGCTTTTACACCGGGGAGCTGTTTTTT